Each of the 5 T cell receptor beta chains below was sequenced from the same sample in a study of read filtering for tumor transcriptome and immune sequencing (dated by TCRdb to about 2020). This sample was sequenced with an Illumina HiSeq 4000. TCR libraries were constructed from about 400 ng RNA using the Immunoverse kit, and molecular barcoded adaptors covering alpha/delta and beta/gamma chains were employed. Starting from the raw public reads, TCRdb applied fastp trimming at Q25, assembled clones with MiXCR and retained in-frame beta chains. Each CDR3 protein gets just one entry, which takes the most common genes and DNA from the rows behind it. The table for this sample lists 75,000 to 95,000 distinct CDR3 sequences; roughly 21% of them were counted only once. Of the sample, roughly 11% is held by the ten largest clones. The sample comprised a population of CD138-negative cells sorted from bone marrow. This specimen's cell subset or site label, interpreted: bone marrow mononuclear cells depleted of CD138+ plasma/myeloma cells by negative magnetic selection. The source is a donor aged 40 or over with multiple myeloma.

J is TRBJ1-5 and V is TRBV20-1, with D unclear. Germline V gives CDR1 DFQATT, CDR2 SNEGSKA (reference sequence). V lost 3 bases to trimming and J lost 4 bases, with 16 bases between them. CDR3 size: 15 residues. Here the CDR3 reads CSARDFQRPNQPQHF. The CDR3 DNA sequence: TGCAGTGCTAGGGACTTTCAGCGTCCTAATCAGCCCCAGCATTTT.

Ten or more counts support this clonotype. The genes are TRBV27 and TRBJ1-5, with TRBD1 matching over 7 bases. The CDR3 is 14 residues long. Per the germline V gene, CDR1 is MNHEY and CDR2 is SMNVEV (reference sequence). J was trimmed by 2 bases and V by 8 bases; bases with no gene match: 6. CDR3 region: CASRNTGGNQPQHF. DNA of the CDR3: TGTGCCAGCCGGAACACAGGGGGCAATCAGCCCCAGCATTTT.

The CDR3 sequence is CASIRGSTNEKLFF. For the CDR3, the DNA is TGTGCCAGCATAAGAGGGTCAACTAATGAAAAACTGTTTTTT. The gene calls are TRBV28 and TRBJ1-4; no clear D. With 7 bases removed from V and 0 bases from J, the gap between germline ends came to 9 bases. This CDR3 comprises 14 residues. CDR1 and CDR2 (germline): MDHEN, SYDVKM.

This clonotype was seen repeatedly, ten times or more. This sequence joins TRBV5-5 and TRBJ2-5; possible D gene TRBD1, 5 bases. CDR1 and CDR2 (germline): SGHKS, YYEKEE (reference sequence). The germline V and J ends were trimmed by 4 bases and 1 base, with 11 bases remaining between them. The CDR3 has 14 residues. The CDR3 bases are TGTGCCAGCAGCCCCACGACAGTCCAAGAGACCCAGTACTTC. Its protein product is CASSPTTVQETQYF. The full variable domain, rest sourced from reference TRBV5-5 and TRBJ2-5, is DAGVTQSPTHLIKTRGQQVTLRCSPISGHKSVSWYQQVLGQGPQFIFQYYEKEERGRGNFPDRFSARQFPNYSSELNVNALLLGDSALYLCASSPTTVQETQYFGPGTRLLVL.

This clonotype has more than one count but fewer than ten. The V call is TRBV7-6, the J call TRBJ2-7; 7 nucleotides agree with TRBD2. Per germline, CDR1 SGHVS and CDR2 FNYEAQ. With V trimmed by 0 bases and J by 6 bases, 8 bases remained unmatched. The length of the CDR3 is 15 residues. CDR3 nucleotides: TGTGCCAGCAGCTTAGCGGCTGGGGGGGAGGGCGAGCAGTACTTC. Translated: CASSLAAGGEGEQYF.